This T cell receptor beta chain was sequenced in a study of T cells after yellow fever vaccination. Study results and limitations: Among all clonotypes, a small share was observed in both CD4 and CD8 compartments. Secondary responses were weaker yet peaked faster, day 5 versus 15. After the booster, 96% of CD4 and approximately 87% of CD8 primary-response clones were re-detected.

Researchers made TCR cDNA using 5'RACE template switching, and this step added a universal primer site and UMIs. One entry per CDR3 protein results from TCRdb running MiXCR on the 5' RACE reads. The data show just under 600,000 distinct CDR3 sequences, about 13% seen once. Germline loops: CDR1 SGHRS, CDR2 YFSETQ. The CDR3 has 14 residues. V shed 0 bases and J shed 8 bases, with 11 bases lying between them. This clonotype was seen only a few times. Its specificity is not known. The TCR originated in a man aged 25-40 years who received the YFV17D yellow fever vaccine. Source: PBMCs, taken on the day of the yellow fever booster vaccination. The chain uses TRBV5-1 and TRBJ2-2; possible D gene TRBD2, 6 bases. CDR3 amino acids: CASSLARERGELFF. The CDR3 DNA follows: TGCGCCAGCAGCTTGGCGCGGGAACGGGGGGAGCTGTTTTTT.